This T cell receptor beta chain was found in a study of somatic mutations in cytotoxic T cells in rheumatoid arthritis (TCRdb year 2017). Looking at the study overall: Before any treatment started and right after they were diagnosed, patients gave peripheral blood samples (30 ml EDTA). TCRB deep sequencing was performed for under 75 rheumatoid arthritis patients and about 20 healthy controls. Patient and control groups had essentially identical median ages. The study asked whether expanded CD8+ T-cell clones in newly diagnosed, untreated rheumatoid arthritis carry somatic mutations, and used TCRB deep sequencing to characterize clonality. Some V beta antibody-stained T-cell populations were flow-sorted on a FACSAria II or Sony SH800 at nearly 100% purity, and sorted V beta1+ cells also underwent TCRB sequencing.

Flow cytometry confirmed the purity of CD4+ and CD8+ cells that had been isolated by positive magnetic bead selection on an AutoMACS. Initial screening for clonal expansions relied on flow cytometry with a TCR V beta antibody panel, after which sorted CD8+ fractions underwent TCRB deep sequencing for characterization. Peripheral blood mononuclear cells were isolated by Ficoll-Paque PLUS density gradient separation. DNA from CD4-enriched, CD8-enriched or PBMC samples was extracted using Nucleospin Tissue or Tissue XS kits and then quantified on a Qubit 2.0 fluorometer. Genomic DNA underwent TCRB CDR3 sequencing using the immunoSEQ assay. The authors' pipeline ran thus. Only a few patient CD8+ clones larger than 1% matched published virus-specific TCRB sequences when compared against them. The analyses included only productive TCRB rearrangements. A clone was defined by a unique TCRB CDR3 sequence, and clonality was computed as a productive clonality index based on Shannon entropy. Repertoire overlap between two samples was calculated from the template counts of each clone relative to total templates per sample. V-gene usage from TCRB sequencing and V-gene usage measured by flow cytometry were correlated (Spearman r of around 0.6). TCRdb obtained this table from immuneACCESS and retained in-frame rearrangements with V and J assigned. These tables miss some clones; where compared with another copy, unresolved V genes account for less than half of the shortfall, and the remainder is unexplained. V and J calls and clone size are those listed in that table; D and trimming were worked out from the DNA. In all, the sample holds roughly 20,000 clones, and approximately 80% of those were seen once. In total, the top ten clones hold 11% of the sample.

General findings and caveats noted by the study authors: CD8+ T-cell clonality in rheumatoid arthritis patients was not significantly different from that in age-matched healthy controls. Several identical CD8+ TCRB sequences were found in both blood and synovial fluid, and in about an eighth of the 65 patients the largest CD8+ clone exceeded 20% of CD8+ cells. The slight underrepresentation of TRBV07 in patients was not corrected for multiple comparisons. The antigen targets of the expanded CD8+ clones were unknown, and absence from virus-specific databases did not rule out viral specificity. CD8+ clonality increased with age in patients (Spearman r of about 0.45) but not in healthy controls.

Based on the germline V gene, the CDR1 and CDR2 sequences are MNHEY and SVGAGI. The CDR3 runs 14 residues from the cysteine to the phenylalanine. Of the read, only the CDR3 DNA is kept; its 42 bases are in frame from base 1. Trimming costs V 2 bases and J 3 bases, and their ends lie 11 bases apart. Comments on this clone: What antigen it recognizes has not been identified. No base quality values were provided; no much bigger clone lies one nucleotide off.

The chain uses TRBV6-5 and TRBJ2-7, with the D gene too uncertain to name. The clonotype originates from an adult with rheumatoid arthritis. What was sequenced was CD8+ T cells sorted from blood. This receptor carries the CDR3 CASSYGLTYYEQYF. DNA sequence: TGTGCCAGCAGTTACGGATTAACCTACTACGAGCAGTACTTC.